This TCR beta chain appears in the sequencing data of a study of T cell responses to AZD1222 COVID-19 vaccine (dated by TCRdb to the early 2020s). About the investigation overall: Because spike-specific TCR depth and breadth did not differ between the two schedules, AZD1222 recipients who got a second dose at roughly 4 weeks were pooled with those who got a second dose at roughly 12 weeks. TCR sequencing covered 233 trial participants: about 210 given two doses of AZD1222 and around 26 given two doses of MenACWY control vaccine. Trial participants were enrolled by age into subgroups of 18-55, 56-69 and 70-plus years, and around 150, 29 and 61 TCR-sequenced participants, respectively, were included in these subgroups. Broad study findings and their caveats: The 56-69-year group was small, and its depth increase did not reach significance, likely because of low power. Because no day 14 peak-response samples were available, repertoires were characterized only after the peak T cell response. Only a handful of AZD1222 recipients were SARS-CoV-2 seropositive at baseline, limiting conclusions about previously exposed vaccinees. Most participants were white British and females outnumbered males, and the authors suggested that clonal diversity may have been underestimated. The whole spike protein was spanned by vaccine-associated CD4 TCRs, and dominant responses were seen in regions 160-218 and 743-854. Reportedly, close to half of the unique spike-specific TCRs recognized epitopes lying outside the regions that are mutated in the B.1.351 and B.1.1.7 variants. After two AZD1222 doses, both the breadth and the depth of spike-specific TCRs were significantly higher than at day 0 and than in MenACWY recipients.

The CDR3 sequence holds 14 residues, the cysteine and phenylalanine included. Only the CDR3 DNA is retained, 42 bases long and in frame from the first base. A distance of 14 bases separates the germline ends of V and J, which lose 2 bases and 6 bases respectively. Per the germline V gene, MDHEN is the CDR1 and SYDVKM is the CDR2. Explained via the paper, the time point label denotes: baseline before first vaccination. Vaccinee samples were obtained from the UK trials COV001 and COV002, which included a single-blind randomized controlled phase 2/3 trial of AZD1222 (ChAdOx1 nCoV-19) in healthy adults. Trial participant PBMC samples were collected at day 0 and day 28 after the second dose for TCRbeta chain sequencing. The CDR3 regions of human TCRbeta chains were analyzed by immunosequencing. The study's own analysis went as follows. TCRs in the repertoires were matched against a reference library of SARS-CoV-2-specific TCRs that had been generated with the MIRA antigen-specificity platform. Breadth was defined as the fraction of unique TCRs that were SARS-CoV-2-associated, and depth was defined as the fraction of total T cells that were SARS-CoV-2-associated. Using the MIRA data, each spike-specific TCR was assigned both to the spike region to which the TCR was reactive and to a CD4 or CD8 class. Log10-transformed breadth and depth values were compared by one-way ANOVA with Sidak's multiple comparisons tests. TCRdb obtained this table from immuneACCESS and retained in-frame rearrangements with V and J assigned. These tables miss some clones; where compared with another copy, unresolved V genes account for less than half of the shortfall, and the remainder is unexplained. That table is the source of V, J and clone size, and D and trimming were worked out from the DNA. The sample table shows 130,000 to 150,000 clones, and roughly nine tenths are seen once. Roughly 1.7% of the sample comes from the top ten.

A remark on this clone: Its specific antigen is unknown. Per-base quality was not reported, and no clone a single base away is much larger than it.

The rearrangement joined TRBV28 to TRBJ2-7, with TRBD2 perhaps the D gene, on 6 matching bases. Specimen: peripheral blood, collected on day 0 of AZD1222 vaccination. The clonotype originates from an adult in good health. The CDR3 region: CASSLGGSLGEQYF. The sequenced DNA: TGTGCCAGCAGTTTAGGGGGGAGCCTGGGCGAGCAGTACTTC.